Presented here are 19 T cell receptor beta chains from one specimen sequenced in a study of blood T cell repertoires in COVID-19 (dated by TCRdb to the early 2020s). Preparation of the library involved the immunoSEQ multiplex PCR assay. The table comes from immuneACCESS by way of TCRdb, which keeps in-frame sequences with V and J called. Part of the clones is missing from these tables; in studies checked, under half for an unresolved V gene and the rest for unknown reasons. Across this sample there are 160,000 or so clones, with over 75% seen only once. Clones ranked in the top ten supply approximately 6% of the sample. The sample taken for sequencing was PBMCs or T cells enriched from blood (not recorded which). All receptors come from a man in his forties who had recovered from COVID-19.

Details on this clone: This same CDR3 is encoded by further DNA sequences in the sample. The V gene is TRBV9, the J gene TRBJ1-1; tentatively, D is TRBD1 (5 bases). V dropped 0 bases and J dropped 0 bases, with 12 bases sitting between them. The CDR3 totals 16 residues. Germline CDR1 is SGDLS and CDR2 is YYNGEE. CDR3 sequence: CASSVGGQGVNTEAFF. CDR3 sequence (DNA): TGTGCCAGCAGCGTAGGAGGACAAGGGGTGAACACTGAAGCTTTCTTT.

J is TRBJ1-1 and V is TRBV29-1, with 7 bases fitting TRBD1. Germline CDR1 SQVTM, CDR2 ANQGSEA. V was clipped by 8 bases and J by 0 bases; unmatched bases: 6. This CDR3 comprises 13 residues. The CDR3 region is CSIRQGLNTEAFF. The DNA for the CDR3 is TGCAGCATCCGACAGGGTCTGAACACTGAAGCTTTCTTT.

V gene TRBV7-3 combines with J gene TRBJ2-3; TRBD2 agrees at 10 bases. Unmatched junction bases numbered 15, after V lost 10 bases and J lost 2 bases. The germline gives CDR1 SGHTA, CDR2 FQGTGA. This CDR3 is built from 17 residues. Here the CDR3 reads CATWGRRLAGVTDTQYF. In DNA, the CDR3 is TGTGCCACCTGGGGTCGGAGGCTAGCGGGGGTCACAGATACGCAGTATTTT.

The rearrangement uses TRBV21-1 and TRBJ1-2; the table gives TRBD1 as D, unverified against the DNA. TRBV21-1 is assigned pseudogene status. The CDR3 spans 12 residues. The CDR3 here is CASIQGGYGYTF. DNA for the CDR3: TGTGCCAGCATCCAGGGTGGCTATGGCTACACCTTC.

The genes are TRBV27 and TRBJ1-4, with D possibly TRBD1 on 6 matching bases. Germline assignment: CDR1 MNHEY and CDR2 SMNVEV (reference sequence). V gave up 3 bases and J gave up 7 bases, with 12 bases separating them. There are 14 residues in the CDR3. The CDR3 nucleotides read TGTGCCAGCAGTTTCAGGGGTAGAGGTGAAAAACTGTTTTTT. Amino acid sequence: CASSFRGRGEKLFF.

V gene TRBV6-1 combines with J gene TRBJ1-2; D is perhaps TRBD1 (5 bases). V lost 6 bases and J 6 bases, leaving 17 bases between the germline ends. The germline V gene has CDR1 MNHNS and CDR2 SASEGT. This CDR3 has 14 amino acids. The CDR3 coding sequence is TGTGCCAGCAGGTCCGGGACTCCGGCCCATGGCTACACCTTC. Translating gives CASRSGTPAHGYTF.

V is TRBV7-3 and J is TRBJ2-3, with no clear D. The CDR3 runs to 15 residues. V was cut by 2 bases and J by 3 bases, with 12 bases left in between. CDR1 and CDR2 from the germline V gene are SGHTA and FQGTGA. Written as DNA, the CDR3 is TGTGCCAGCAGCTTACTAGAAGCTGGGACAGATACGCAGTATTTT. This encodes CASSLLEAGTDTQYF. Looking up the rest from reference TRBV7-3 and TRBJ2-3 gives the full variable domain: GAGVSQTPSNKVTEKGKYVELRCDPISGHTALYWYRQSLGQGPEFLIYFQGTGAADDSGLPNDRFFAVRPEGSVSTLKIQRTERGDSAVYLCASSLLEAGTDTQYFGPGTRLTVL.

The CDR3 sequence is CASSWDRTSGELFF. As DNA, the CDR3 is TGTGCCAGCAGTTGGGACAGGACTAGCGGGGAGCTGTTTTTT. The genes are TRBV27 and TRBJ2-2; D perhaps matches TRBD1 (8 bases). Trimming stripped 4 bases from V and 7 bases from J, with 13 bases between. This CDR3 region has 14 residues. CDR1 and CDR2 from the germline V gene are MNHEY and SMNVEV (reference sequence).

The gene calls are TRBV27 and TRBJ2-1; possibly TRBD2 for D (5 bases). The germline CDR1 and CDR2 sequences are MNHEY and SMNVEV (reference sequence). V was clipped by 8 bases and J by 10 bases, with 24 bases between them. The CDR3 totals 15 residues. The CDR3 sequence is CASCLKTPVGSEQFF. DNA for the CDR3: TGTGCCAGCTGCCTCAAGACGCCCGTAGGGAGCGAGCAGTTCTTC.

J is TRBJ1-2 and V is TRBV5-1; a possible D gene is TRBD1 (5 bases). Germline lookup yields CDR1 SGHRS and CDR2 YFSETQ. The CDR3 loop spans 15 amino acids. V lost 4 bases and J 5 bases, leaving 18 bases between the germline ends. The CDR3 spells CASSDQGIAEYGYTF. CDR3 bases: TGCGCCAGCAGCGACCAGGGAATAGCGGAGTATGGCTACACCTTC.

The CDR3 loop reads CASRKLAGNEQFF. Written as DNA, the CDR3 is TGTGCCAGTAGGAAACTAGCGGGGAATGAGCAGTTCTTC. This rearrangement joins TRBV19 to TRBJ2-1; the match to TRBD2 covers 10 bases. J gave up 7 bases and V 6 bases, and 3 bases lay outside the gene matches. From germline, CDR1 is LNHDA and CDR2 SQIVND (reference sequence). The CDR3 sequence is 13 residues long.

In DNA, the CDR3 is TGTGCCAGCAGTGAAGGAGGGGTGGCAGGAGAGACCCAGTACTTC. It codes for CASSEGGVAGETQYF. The chain recombines TRBV25-1 with TRBJ2-5; possible D gene TRBD2, 6 bases. The CDR3 consists of 15 residues. Trimming left V 2 bases short and J 4 bases short, with 14 bases between. The germline V gene has CDR1 MGHDK and CDR2 SYGVNS.

The chain couples TRBV2 to TRBJ1-1; TRBD1 matches at 8 bases. Looked up from germline, CDR1 is SNHLY and CDR2 is FYNNEI. The CDR3 runs 13 residues. V was pared by 6 bases and J by 3 bases, with 3 bases of the junction left unmatched. As DNA, the CDR3 is TGTGCCAGCAGAGTACAGGGGGACACTGAAGCTTTCTTT. This sequence encodes CASRVQGDTEAFF.

This chain links TRBV2 with TRBJ2-5; 9 nucleotides align to TRBD2. Trimming at V came to 4 bases and at J to 2 bases, leaving 2 bases not matched to a gene. The CDR3 extends over 14 amino acids. From germline, CDR1 is SNHLY and CDR2 FYNNEI. The DNA of the CDR3 is TGTGCCAGCAGTGCAGCGGGGGGTCAAGAGACCCAGTACTTC. Its protein is CASSAAGGQETQYF.

The gene calls are TRBV3-1 (or the pseudogene TRBV3-2) and TRBJ2-6; D remains unclear. CDR3 length: 15 residues. CDR1 is LGHDT and CDR2 is YNNKEL in the germline V gene (reference sequence). V was cut by 4 bases and J by 0 bases, with 7 bases left in between. Here the CDR3 DNA reads TGTGCCAGCAGCCCCCCAGTCTCTGGGGCCAACGTCCTGACTTTC. Amino acid sequence: CASSPPVSGANVLTF.

This rearrangement joins TRBV7-2 to TRBJ2-3, with 7 bases aligning to TRBD1. J gave up 9 bases and V 5 bases, and 5 bases lay outside the gene matches. The CDR3 contains 12 residues. Germline lookup yields CDR1 SGHTA and CDR2 FQGNSA. CDR3 region: CASSPRTGTQYF. The CDR3 nucleotides are TGTGCCAGCAGCCCTAGGACAGGAACGCAGTATTTT. Full variable domain (outside the CDR3, taken from reference TRBV7-2 and TRBJ2-3): GAGVSQSPSNKVTEKGKDVELRCDPISGHTALYWYRQSLGQGLEFLIYFQGNSAPDKSGLPSDRFSAERTGGSVSTLTIQRTQQEDSAVYLCASSPRTGTQYFGPGTRLTVL.

This rearrangement joins TRBV7-3 to TRBJ2-5; possibly TRBD2 for D (6 bases). CDR3 length: 15 residues. The germline gives CDR1 SGHTA, CDR2 FQGTGA. V gave up 0 bases and J gave up 1 base, with 9 bases separating them. The CDR3 reads CASSLTGGTQETQYF. The DNA of the CDR3 is TGTGCCAGCAGCTTAACGGGGGGAACCCAAGAGACCCAGTACTTC. The complete variable domain, with remaining parts taken from reference TRBV7-3 and TRBJ2-5, reads GAGVSQTPSNKVTEKGKYVELRCDPISGHTALYWYRQSLGQGPEFLIYFQGTGAADDSGLPNDRFFAVRPEGSVSTLKIQRTERGDSAVYLCASSLTGGTQETQYFGPGTRLLVL.

This chain uses TRBV5-4 with TRBJ2-5; 11 bases agree with TRBD2. CDR3 size: 16 residues. V trimming: 0 bases; J trimming: 6 bases; junction bases outside the gene matches: 7. Germline lookup yields CDR1 SGHNT and CDR2 YYREEE (reference sequence). This chain's CDR3 is CASSLVASGGRKTQYF. The CDR3 DNA is TGTGCCAGCAGCTTGGTGGCTAGCGGGGGGCGGAAGACCCAGTACTTC.

The chain joins TRBV5-4 to TRBJ2-5; D may be TRBD2 (6 bases). Germline assignment: CDR1 SGHNT and CDR2 YYREEE (reference sequence). This CDR3 has 14 amino acids. V was clipped by 2 bases and J by 4 bases, with 12 bases between them. This chain's CDR3 is CASSFGGAGETQYF. As DNA, the CDR3 is TGTGCCAGCAGCTTTGGCGGGGCGGGAGAGACCCAGTACTTC.